This T cell receptor (beta chain) is from a study of T cell repertoires in cytomegalovirus infection. About the research overall: Public TCR beta signatures indicated both CMV infection and matching HLA type.

The CDR3 is 14 residues long. Germline CDR1 reads LNHDA; CDR2 reads SQIVND (reference sequence). Note on this clonotype: Its specificity is unknown. Compared with germline, one end of the junction differs, possibly owing to a read error.

Using its own MiXCR run on the reads, TCRdb lists one record per CDR3 protein. The sample shows some 940,000 distinct CDR3 sequences, roughly a third of them seen only once. The J gene is TRBJ1-1, the V gene TRBV19; D is unclear. This receptor was identified in a human donor in good health (CMV status not recorded). Some clones in this sample may be carry-over from other donors' samples. The sample was cultured CD8+ T cells from PBMCs, taken from culture after CMV antigen stimulation. The CDR3 region is CASRIDGWGTEAFF. In DNA form, the CDR3 reads TGTGCCAGTAGAATAGACGGGTGGGGCACTGAAGCTTTCTTT.